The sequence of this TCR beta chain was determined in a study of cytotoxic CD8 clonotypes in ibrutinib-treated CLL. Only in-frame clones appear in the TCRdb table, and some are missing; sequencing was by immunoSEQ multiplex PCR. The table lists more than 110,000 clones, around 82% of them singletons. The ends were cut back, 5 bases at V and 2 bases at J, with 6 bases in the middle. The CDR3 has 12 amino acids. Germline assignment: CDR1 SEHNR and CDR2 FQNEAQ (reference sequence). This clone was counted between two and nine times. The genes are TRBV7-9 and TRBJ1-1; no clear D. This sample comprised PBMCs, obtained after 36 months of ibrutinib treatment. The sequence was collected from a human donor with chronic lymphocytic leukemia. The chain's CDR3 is CASSRHNTEAFF. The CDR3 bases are TGTGCCAGCAGCAGACATAACACTGAAGCTTTCTTT.